This T cell receptor beta chain comes out of a study of response to subunit inactivated influenza vaccine (dated by TCRdb to the late 2010s). Concerning the study at large: To follow how T cells responded to a trivalent subunit inactivated influenza vaccine, the researchers relied on deep quantitative profiling of the T cell receptor repertoire.

V is cut by 5 bases and J by 4 bases, and the space between the germline ends is 15 bases. CDR3 length: 15 amino acids, cysteine to phenylalanine. Only the CDR3 DNA is retained, 45 bases long and in frame from the first base. The germline V gene (reference sequence) gives CDR1 as LGHDT and CDR2 as YNNKEL. Overall study outcomes, separate from this receptor: It was suggested by the authors that each seasonal influenza vaccination may recruit only a limited number of new T cells.

Library preparation used RT-PCR. Sequencer: Illumina HiSeq 2500. TCRdb reprocessing: public reads trimmed at Q25 with fastp, clones called with MiXCR, in-frame beta chains kept. Rows with one shared CDR3 protein collapse into an entry with the most common genes and DNA. The sample profile shows about 580,000 distinct CDR3 sequences; approximately 14% of them were found once. The ten largest clones add up to approximately 10% of the sample. The table lists this clonotype with a few counts. What this receptor recognizes is not known. No base qualities exist here, and no much larger clone lies one base off it.

The clonotype originates from a man in his fifties or sixties who received an inactivated influenza vaccine. Donor details come from another sample of the same person, matched by shared clones. The source material was PBMCs from blood, sampled 11 to 12 days after vaccination. The sequence links TRBV3-1 to TRBJ1-3; confidence is insufficient to name the D gene. The CDR3 is CASSASWAGGNTIYF. The DNA sequence follows: TGTGCCAGCAGCGCCTCTTGGGCTGGAGGAAACACCATATATTTT. The CDR3, completed at both ends by the reference TRBV3-1 and TRBJ1-3 genes, gives the full variable domain DTAVSQTPKYLVTQMGNDKSIKCEQNLGHDTMYWYKQDSKKFLKIMFSYNNKELIINETVPNRFSPKSPDKAHLNLHINSLELGDSAVYFCASSASWAGGNTIYFGEGSWLTVV.